One sample yielded the 6 T cell receptor beta chains listed below, sequenced in a study of blood T cells in healthy people across ages. Sample-barcoded 5' priming and a J-beta primer mix drove a second PCR of roughly 6 to 12 cycles. TCRdb reprocessed the 5' RACE reads with MiXCR, giving one entry per CDR3 protein. The data hold about 680,000 distinct CDR3 sequences, with 49% observed a single time. Sequencing was carried out using blood. The receptors originated from a woman between 55 and 75 years old in good health.

Remarks on this clonotype: One end of the junction does not line up with germline, which may come from a read error. The chain combines TRBV3-1 with TRBJ2-1; 7 nucleotides match TRBD2. Germline-derived CDR1 and CDR2 are LGHDT and YNNKEL (reference sequence). This CDR3 is 17 amino acids long. The CDR3 DNA is TGTGTCAGCAGCCCTATGGGGGGGGAGGGCCTTAACAATGAGCAGTTCTTC. It translates to CVSSPMGGEGLNNEQFF.

This clonotype was seen a handful of times. The chain joins TRBV6-5 to TRBJ2-1; 8 nucleotides match TRBD1. The CDR3 covers 18 residues. Germline V gives CDR1 MNHEY, CDR2 SVGAGI. The V and J ends lost 0 bases and 9 bases, in that order; junction bases with no gene match: 16. CDR3 region: CASSYSTIGTGRAGEQFF. The CDR3 region has the DNA TGTGCCAGCAGTTACTCGACAATAGGGACAGGCCGTGCCGGTGAGCAGTTCTTC.

This clonotype has just a few counts. V usage is TRBV20-1 and J usage is TRBJ2-1; D is possibly TRBD2 (5 bases). The V end was cut by 3 bases, the J end by 3 bases, with 12 bases between. The CDR3 is made up of 14 amino acids. Germline V gene data show CDR1 as DFQATT and CDR2 as SNEGSKA (reference sequence). This CDR3 reads CSASPASSYNEQFF. DNA for the CDR3: TGCAGTGCTAGTCCGGCTAGCAGCTACAATGAGCAGTTCTTC.

CDR3 sequence reads: CASSFSGRWNEQFF. The CDR3 region has the DNA TGTGCCAGCAGCTTTAGCGGGAGATGGAATGAGCAGTTCTTC. This chain uses TRBV7-3 with TRBJ2-1; TRBD2 matches 9 bases. J lost 7 bases, V lost 3 bases, and 4 bases had no gene match. The germline CDR1 and CDR2 sequences are SGHTA and FQGTGA. The CDR3 totals 14 residues.

The sample holds a few counts of this clonotype. The chain employs TRBV7-2 and TRBJ2-7, with a weak D call TRBD2 (7 bases). CDR1 is SGHTA, CDR2 FQGNSA, per germline. The V end was cut by 4 bases, the J end by 4 bases, with 17 bases between. The CDR3 contains 15 residues. CDR3 protein: CASSSGGLLPYEQYF. Here the CDR3 DNA reads TGTGCCAGCAGCTCGGGGGGCCTCTTACCTTACGAGCAGTACTTC.

The chain couples TRBV7-9 to TRBJ1-2, with 9 bases identical to TRBD1. Germline V lookup: CDR1 SEHNR, CDR2 FQNEAQ (reference sequence). V lost 5 bases to trimming and J lost 8 bases; unmatched junction nucleotides: 9. This CDR3 is 14 amino acids long. The chain's CDR3 is CASSLTRTGEGYTF. CDR3 in DNA: TGTGCCAGCAGCCTCACGCGGACAGGGGAGGGCTACACCTTC. Supplemented by reference TRBV7-9 and TRBJ1-2, the full variable domain reads DTGVSQNPRHKITKRGQNVTFRCDPISEHNRLYWYRQTLGQGPEFLTYFQNEAQLEKSRLLSDRFSAERPKGSFSTLEIQRTEQGDSAMYLCASSLTRTGEGYTFGSGTRLTVV.